The clone carrying this TCR beta chain was counted ten times or more. CDR1 LGHDT and CDR2 YNNKEL come from the germline V gene (reference sequence). The length of the CDR3 is 15 residues. V was trimmed by 3 bases and J by 0 bases, leaving 11 bases between them. Source material for PBMCs was 10 ml fresh peripheral blood. These data come from a study of T cells in Graves' hyperthyroidism and ophthalmopathy. TCR beta CDR3 sequences were amplified from RNA transcripts. Initially, a first-round RT-PCR of the TCR CDR3 employed the HTBI primer set. TCRdb used MiXCR to reprocess the multiplex PCR reads, holding one entry per CDR3 protein. The table lists hundreds of thousands of distinct CDR3 sequences, roughly 15% of them singletons, with 13% in the top ten.

The chain couples TRBV3-1 to TRBJ2-5, with a tentative D call TRBD1 (6 bases). The TCR was taken from a man between 18 and 29 years old with Graves' ophthalmopathy. The material sequenced was blood. CDR3 coding DNA: TGTGCCAGCAGCCAGCAGGGGAAATACCAAGAGACCCAGTACTTC. It specifies CASSQQGKYQETQYF.